The clone carrying this T cell receptor beta chain is a singleton in its sample. Its target is unknown. This entry is derived from a study of OX40 agonist ivuxolimab in advanced cancers. Across the whole study: Enrollees could have had prior anti-PD-1, anti-PD-L1 or anti-CTLA-4 therapy, which 40% to 45% had received.

Findings and caveats of the study: At doses 0.1 to 3.0 mg/kg, CD4+ and CD8+ clones expanded. Expanded clones belonging to CD8+ T cells outnumbered, on average, those of CD4+.

The protocol was immunoSEQ multiplex PCR, while the TCRdb copy is restricted to in-frame clones and leaves out a portion. Of around 110,000 clones in the sample, 93% were seen once. Germline-derived CDR1 and CDR2 are SEHNR and FQNEAQ (reference sequence). V was clipped by 6 bases and J by 6 bases, with 19 bases between them. The CDR3 is 15 amino acids. Sequencing used CD4+ or CD8+ T cells sorted from blood, obtained in a trial of the OX40 agonist ivuxolimab. This sequence was found in an adult with an advanced solid tumor such as melanoma, head and neck, liver or kidney cancer. This chain connects TRBV7-9 to TRBJ2-3; the D is unclear. The CDR3: CASRPKGSNMDTQYF. CDR3 bases: TGTGCCAGCAGACCCAAAGGGTCAAACATGGATACGCAGTATTTT.